The next 22 T cell receptor beta chains were all read from a single sample in a study of blood T cell repertoires in COVID-19. Repertoires were generated with immunoSEQ multiplex PCR, while TCRdb's copy carries only in-frame clones and drops some. This sample has 75,000 to 100,000 clones, with 88% found just once. The sequencing input was peripheral blood. All receptors come from a man aged 70 or older with acute or convalescent COVID-19.

The chain couples TRBV7-9 to TRBJ2-2; TRBD1 aligns across 7 bases. Germline CDR1 SEHNR, CDR2 FQNEAQ (reference sequence). Unmatched junction bases numbered 8, after V lost 5 bases and J lost 5 bases. The CDR3 is made up of 15 amino acids. The CDR3 DNA is TGTGCCAGCAGCAGCGGACAGGTTGAGACCGGGGAGCTGTTTTTT. Translated: CASSSGQVETGELFF. The whole variable domain, remainder taken from reference TRBV7-9 and TRBJ2-2, is DTGVSQNPRHKITKRGQNVTFRCDPISEHNRLYWYRQTLGQGPEFLTYFQNEAQLEKSRLLSDRFSAERPKGSFSTLEIQRTEQGDSAMYLCASSSGQVETGELFFGEGSRLTVL.

The chain joins TRBV10-1 to TRBJ2-1; 7 nucleotides line up with TRBD2. J was trimmed by 4 bases and V by 2 bases; bases with no gene match: 5. Germline V CDR1 and CDR2: WNHNN, SYGVQD (reference sequence). The CDR3 spans 15 residues. The CDR3 loop reads CASSERASGYNEQFF. DNA of the CDR3: TGCGCCAGCAGTGAGAGGGCTAGCGGTTACAATGAGCAGTTCTTC.

This clone came up once. J is TRBJ1-3 and V is TRBV18; a possible D gene is TRBD1 (5 bases). The length of the CDR3 is 15 residues. V was pared by 6 bases and J by 0 bases, with 12 bases between. The germline V gene encodes CDR1 KGHSH and CDR2 LQKENI. The CDR3 DNA sequence: TGTGCCAGCTCCCCCCAGGGCGACTCTGGAAACACCATATATTTT. Translating gives CASSPQGDSGNTIYF.

The chain has TRBV11-2 and TRBJ1-5, with 8 bases that match TRBD1. Germline trimming cut 3 bases from V and 7 bases from J; bases unmatched to any gene: 5. The CDR3 consists of 14 residues. Per germline, CDR1 SGHAT and CDR2 FQNNGV. CDR3 sequence reads: CASSFGQGQQPQHF. In DNA form, the CDR3 reads TGTGCCAGCAGCTTCGGACAGGGACAACAGCCCCAGCATTTT.

V is TRBV18 and J is TRBJ2-3; 7 nucleotides match TRBD2. In germline, CDR1 is KGHSH, CDR2 LQKENI. The CDR3 covers 16 residues. Germline trimming cut 0 bases from V and 5 bases from J; bases unmatched to any gene: 8. Here the CDR3 DNA reads TGTGCCAGCTCACCACCGAAAAGCGGGGTCAGAGATACGCAGTATTTT. Translated, it gives CASSPPKSGVRDTQYF.

J is TRBJ1-5 and V is TRBV9; D perhaps matches TRBD1 (6 bases). Germline CDR1 reads SGDLS; CDR2 reads YYNGEE. The V end was cut by 5 bases, the J end by 4 bases, with 10 bases between. CDR3 length: 13 residues. The CDR3 loop is CASSADRNQPQHF. The CDR3 DNA reads TGTGCCAGCAGTGCCGACAGGAATCAGCCCCAGCATTTT.

The chain recombines TRBV11-3 with TRBJ2-3; 8 bases fit TRBD1. The CDR3 length is 15 residues. Trimming at V came to 5 bases and at J to 1 base, leaving 5 bases not matched to a gene. CDR1 and CDR2 from the germline V gene are SGHNT and YENEEA. The CDR3 DNA is TGTGCCAGCAGCCAGGGGGCGAAGGGCACAGATACGCAGTATTTT. Encoded protein: CASSQGAKGTDTQYF.

The rearrangement links TRBV5-1 to TRBJ2-3; D may be TRBD1 (5 bases). Per germline, CDR1 SGHRS and CDR2 YFSETQ. CDR3 length equals 15 residues. Trimming removed 4 bases from V and 1 base from J, with 13 bases in between. CDR3 protein: CASSPDRLGTDTQYF. CDR3 coding DNA: TGCGCCAGCAGCCCTGACAGATTAGGCACAGATACGCAGTATTTT.

The chain uses TRBV9 and TRBJ2-7, with D perhaps matching TRBD1 (5 bases). CDR3 size: 13 residues. Per germline, CDR1 SGDLS and CDR2 YYNGEE. V dropped 7 bases and J dropped 2 bases, with 13 bases sitting between them. CDR3 sequence: CASRTIGTYEQYF. The CDR3 DNA is TGTGCCAGCCGGACAATCGGTACCTACGAGCAGTACTTC.

The chain recombines TRBV11-2 with TRBJ2-1; no clear D. Trimming cost V 1 base and J 7 bases, with 11 bases left between them. Per germline, CDR1 SGHAT and CDR2 FQNNGV. The CDR3 extends over 14 amino acids. The CDR3 sequence is CASSLASTLNEQFF. In DNA form, the CDR3 reads TGTGCCAGCAGCTTAGCGTCTACCTTGAATGAGCAGTTCTTC. Looking up the rest from reference TRBV11-2 and TRBJ2-1 gives the full variable domain: EAGVAQSPRYKIIEKRQSVAFWCNPISGHATLYWYQQILGQGPKLLIQFQNNGVVDDSQLPKDRFSAERLKGVDSTLKIQPAKLEDSAVYLCASSLASTLNEQFFGPGTRLTVL.

V and J are TRBV25-1 and TRBJ1-2; D might be TRBD1 (6 bases). Looked up from germline, CDR1 is MGHDK and CDR2 is SYGVNS. The CDR3 loop spans 14 amino acids. The V end was cut by 5 bases, the J end by 4 bases, with 14 bases between. The CDR3 DNA reads TGTGCCAGCAGTTTCACCGGGACACTCTATGGCTACACCTTC. Its translation is CASSFTGTLYGYTF.

This clone was observed a handful of times. The V and J genes are TRBV30 and TRBJ1-4; D is unresolved. Germline V gene sequence: CDR1 GTSNPN, CDR2 SVGIG (reference sequence). V lost 7 bases, J lost 5 bases, and 14 bases lay in between. The CDR3 loop spans 13 amino acids. This chain's CDR3 is CASQMGLNEKLFF. Written as DNA, the CDR3 is TGTGCCTCCCAAATGGGCTTGAATGAAAAACTGTTTTTT.

The V call is TRBV7-9, the J call TRBJ2-7, with 8 nucleotides matching TRBD1. The length of the CDR3 is 14 residues. The V gene's germline CDR1 is SEHNR and CDR2 FQNEAQ (reference sequence). V shed 5 bases and J 3 bases; nucleotides not matched to a gene: 6. CDR3 amino acids: CASSITGGYYEQYF. The CDR3 nucleotides are TGTGCCAGCAGCATCACAGGGGGTTACTACGAGCAGTACTTC.

The V call is TRBV4-1, the J call TRBJ2-1, with TRBD2 matching 14 bases. The germline V gene has CDR1 MGHRA and CDR2 YSYEKL. The CDR3 is made up of 15 amino acids. The ends lost 1 base at V and 12 bases at J; junction bases unmatched: 5. CDR3 DNA: TGCGCCAGCAGCCAAGCAGGACTAGCGGGGGGACTGCAGTTCTTC. Translating gives CASSQAGLAGGLQFF.

The chain joins TRBV5-1 to TRBJ2-1; D uncertain. V was pared by 0 bases and J by 11 bases, with 9 bases between. This CDR3 has 12 residues. CDR1 SGHRS and CDR2 YFSETQ come from the germline V gene. CDR3 residues: CASSLAARKQFF. The DNA for the CDR3 is TGCGCCAGCAGCTTGGCCGCGAGGAAGCAGTTCTTC.

The chain uses TRBV4-3 and TRBJ1-6; 7 bases are a match to TRBD1. The CDR3 runs to 15 residues. Trimming at V came to 3 bases and at J to 8 bases, leaving 7 bases not matched to a gene. Germline V gives CDR1 LGHNA, CDR2 YSLEER. CDR3 sequence reads: CASSHGQAVDSPLHF. The CDR3 bases are TGCGCCAGCAGCCACGGACAGGCCGTCGATTCACCCCTCCACTTT.

The chain links TRBV7-2 to TRBJ1-2; D might be TRBD1 (5 bases). Between the trimmed V and J ends, which lost 1 base and 5 bases, there was a span of 8 bases. Germline V gene sequence: CDR1 SGHTA, CDR2 FQGNSA. CDR3 length: 13 amino acids. The CDR3 is CASSLGGGYGYTF. As DNA, the CDR3 is TGTGCCAGCAGCTTAGGGGGCGGTTATGGCTACACCTTC.

The chain has TRBV19 and TRBJ2-7; the match to TRBD1 covers 7 bases. This CDR3 region has 14 residues. J lost 6 bases, V lost 7 bases, and 12 bases had no gene match. Germline CDR1 LNHDA, CDR2 SQIVND (reference sequence). The CDR3 DNA reads as TGTGCCAGTAAAAAGGGACAGACGTTTAGCGAGCAGTACTTC. Protein: CASKKGQTFSEQYF.

V gene TRBV7-2 combines with J gene TRBJ2-1; 8 nucleotides agree with TRBD2. This CDR3 spans 17 amino acids. Unmatched junction bases numbered 16, after V lost 0 bases and J lost 12 bases. The germline CDR1 and CDR2 sequences are SGHTA and FQGNSA. Here the CDR3 DNA reads TGTGCCAGCAGCTTAGCGCCTGCCGGGGGGGCCAGAGTGAGGCAGTTCTTC. Its protein product is CASSLAPAGGARVRQFF.

This clone has a single count. The CDR3 reads CASSLLRSGYTF. DNA for the CDR3: TGTGCCAGCAGTTTATTGAGGAGTGGCTACACCTTC. The gene calls are TRBV28 and TRBJ1-2; D not resolved. Looked up from germline, CDR1 is MDHEN and CDR2 is SYDVKM. Trimming pared 1 base from V and 7 bases from J, leaving 7 bases between. The length of the CDR3 is 12 residues.

This clone was seen only a few times. The genes are TRBV6-5 and TRBJ2-2; 8 nucleotides align to TRBD1. The V and J ends lost 6 bases and 6 bases, in that order; junction bases with no gene match: 9. Germline assignment: CDR1 MNHEY and CDR2 SVGAGI. There are 15 residues in the CDR3. As DNA, the CDR3 is TGTGCCAGCAGATCGGACAGGGCAGGGCCCGGGGAGCTGTTTTTT. Its protein is CASRSDRAGPGELFF.

DNA for the CDR3: TGTGCCAGCAGTTTAGTCGGCGGGGATGAGCAGTTCTTC. Protein sequence: CASSLVGGDEQFF. The chain joins TRBV12-3 or TRBV12-4 to TRBJ2-1, with D possibly matching TRBD2 (6 bases). The CDR3 has 13 amino acids. The V end was cut by 1 base, the J end by 8 bases, with 9 bases between.